This T cell receptor beta chain is drawn from a study of T cell repertoires in cytomegalovirus infection. MiXCR, run by TCRdb on the reads, gives a single entry per CDR3 protein. The sample consists of some 280,000 distinct CDR3 sequences, roughly 13% of them appearing once. Study conclusions and caveats: The ex vivo response showed dominance by HLA-C-restricted CMV-specific TCR beta clonotypes.

CDR3 size: 12 residues. The V gene's germline CDR1 is MGHDK and CDR2 SYGVNS. Trimming took 3 bases from V and 5 from J, leaving 7 bases between them. This clonotype appeared many times. What it binds is not known. This clonotype was sampled from a human donor in good health (CMV status not recorded). Some clones in this sample may be carry-over from other donors' samples. The chain couples TRBV25-1 to TRBJ2-5; D gene ambiguous. The sequencing sample was made of PBMCs. The CDR3 nucleotides read TGTGCCAGCAGTGACCCGACCGAGACCCAGTACTTC. Its protein is CASSDPTETQYF.